Below are 3 T cell receptor beta chains sequenced from a single sample in a study of blood T cell repertoires in COVID-19. Here immunoSEQ multiplex PCR was the method, and the copy in TCRdb shows in-frame clones only, minus some. The data contain almost 250,000 clones, 80% to 90% of them singletons. The sequencing input was PBMCs or T cells enriched from blood (not recorded which). Receptors originate from a woman under 40 who had recovered from COVID-19.

This chain uses TRBV24-1 with TRBJ2-7; tentatively, D is TRBD1 (6 bases). CDR3 size: 12 residues. V shed 10 bases and J shed 0 bases, with 9 bases lying between them. Germline CDR1 reads KGHDR; CDR2 reads SFDVKD. DNA for the CDR3: TGTGCCACTCAGGGGAACTCCTACGAGCAGTACTTC. Residues: CATQGNSYEQYF.

This clone was counted between two and nine times. This chain links TRBV7-9 with TRBJ2-3; D ambiguous. This CDR3 spans 12 amino acids. Trimming stripped 4 bases from V and 4 bases from J, with 6 bases between. CDR1 is SEHNR, CDR2 FQNEAQ, per germline (reference sequence). The DNA of the CDR3 is TGTGCCAGCAGCTCGACTGCAGATACGCAGTATTTT. It codes for CASSSTADTQYF.

This rearrangement joins TRBV28 to TRBJ1-5; D possibly corresponds to TRBD1 (6 bases). CDR3 size: 16 residues. The V end lost 8 bases, the J end lost 0 bases, and 17 bases lay between the germline ends. Looked up from germline, CDR1 is MDHEN and CDR2 is SYDVKM. This CDR3 is CASHAPGTISNQPQHF. CDR3 nucleotides: TGTGCCAGCCACGCTCCCGGGACAATTAGCAATCAGCCCCAGCATTTT. Full variable domain (rest looked up from reference TRBV28 and TRBJ1-5): DVKVTQSSRYLVKRTGEKVFLECVQDMDHENMFWYRQDPGLGLRLIYFSYDVKMKEKGDIPEGYSVSREKKERFSLILESASTNQTSMYLCASHAPGTISNQPQHFGDGTRLSIL.